Shown below are 18 T cell receptor beta chains from a single sample sequenced in a study of blood T cell repertoires in COVID-19. The method was immunoSEQ multiplex PCR; TCRdb's version includes in-frame clones alone and lacks a portion of them. The sample gives fewer than 90,000 clones, around 75% of which show up once; approximately 4.4% is in the top ten. The sequencing input was peripheral blood. The receptor set was obtained from a woman aged 45-65 years with acute or convalescent COVID-19.

The chain is built from TRBV28 and TRBJ1-3; unclear D gene. The V end was cut by 2 bases, the J end by 1 base, with 12 bases between. The CDR3 is 16 residues long. Germline V lookup: CDR1 MDHEN, CDR2 SYDVKM. The CDR3 sequence: CASSLPSGLSGNTIYF. The CDR3 DNA reads as TGTGCCAGCAGTTTACCCTCTGGACTATCTGGAAACACCATATATTTT. The whole variable domain, remainder taken from reference TRBV28 and TRBJ1-3, is DVKVTQSSRYLVKRTGEKVFLECVQDMDHENMFWYRQDPGLGLRLIYFSYDVKMKEKGDIPEGYSVSREKKERFSLILESASTNQTSMYLCASSLPSGLSGNTIYFGEGSWLTVV.

This clone occurred once. The rearrangement links TRBV28 to TRBJ2-2; perhaps TRBD2 as D (7 bases). Trimming removed 8 bases from V and 6 bases from J, with 19 bases in between. This CDR3 is built from 15 residues. The germline V gene encodes CDR1 MDHEN and CDR2 SYDVKM. This CDR3 is CASLPRGGASGELFF. CDR3 DNA sequence: TGTGCCAGCCTCCCCCGCGGGGGCGCGTCCGGGGAGCTGTTTTTT.

This clone has more than one count but fewer than ten. The chain joins TRBV28 to TRBJ2-7, with D maybe TRBD1 (5 bases). The germline gives CDR1 MDHEN, CDR2 SYDVKM. Trimming cost V 5 bases and J 6 bases, with 11 bases left between them. The CDR3 is 12 amino acids. The CDR3 coding sequence is TGTGCCAGCAGTAAGGGGCCATCCGAGCAGTACTTC. Translated, it gives CASSKGPSEQYF. Variable domain in full (rest from reference TRBV28 and TRBJ2-7): DVKVTQSSRYLVKRTGEKVFLECVQDMDHENMFWYRQDPGLGLRLIYFSYDVKMKEKGDIPEGYSVSREKKERFSLILESASTNQTSMYLCASSKGPSEQYFGPGTRLTVT.

This chain links TRBV7-2 with TRBJ2-1; D is possibly TRBD2 (6 bases). The CDR3 contains 20 residues. The V gene's germline CDR1 is SGHTA and CDR2 FQGNSA. V lost 0 bases and J 0 bases, leaving 21 bases between the germline ends. The CDR3 here is CASSLAFSGNSGDSYNEQFF. In DNA form, the CDR3 reads TGTGCCAGCAGCTTAGCTTTCTCGGGAAATAGCGGTGACTCCTACAATGAGCAGTTCTTC.

J is TRBJ1-2 and V is TRBV2; TRBD1 matches at 9 bases. Per the germline V gene, CDR1 is SNHLY and CDR2 is FYNNEI. J gave up 4 bases and V 4 bases, and 7 bases lay outside the gene matches. This CDR3 region has 15 residues. Written as DNA, the CDR3 is TGTGCCAGCAGTGGGGGGACAGGGACGACCTATGGCTACACCTTC. It is translated as CASSGGTGTTYGYTF.

The chain recombines TRBV6-5 with TRBJ1-2; TRBD1 matches 9 bases. Germline V gene sequence: CDR1 MNHEY, CDR2 SVGAGI. Trimming at V came to 6 bases and at J to 3 bases, leaving 2 bases not matched to a gene. This CDR3 comprises 13 residues. CDR3 residues: CASSRTGDYGYTF. Written as DNA, the CDR3 is TGTGCCAGCAGCCGGACAGGGGACTATGGCTACACCTTC.

V gene TRBV27 combines with J gene TRBJ2-3; perhaps TRBD2 as D (5 bases). Looked up from germline, CDR1 is MNHEY and CDR2 is SMNVEV (reference sequence). The CDR3 runs to 15 residues. Trimming removed 2 bases at V and 3 bases at J, with 12 bases between. CDR3 bases: TGTGCCAGCAGTTTACGGGGATTTCGGACAGATACGCAGTATTTT. Translating gives CASSLRGFRTDTQYF.

In this sample, this clone turned up a few times. This sequence joins TRBV19 and TRBJ2-7; D is perhaps TRBD2 (5 bases). The CDR3 covers 14 residues. Trimming pared 7 bases from V and 2 bases from J, leaving 15 bases between. Germline CDR1 LNHDA, CDR2 SQIVND (reference sequence). The CDR3 nucleotides are TGTGCCAGTAAATTATCGGGGATCGCCTACGAGCAGTACTTC. Encoded protein: CASKLSGIAYEQYF.

The chain recombines TRBV27 with TRBJ1-5; D is ambiguous. CDR3 length: 14 residues. CDR1 MNHEY and CDR2 SMNVEV come from the germline V gene (reference sequence). V was shortened by 6 bases and J by 12 bases, with 21 bases between the two germline ends. The CDR3 nucleotides read TGTGCCAGCAGCCCCCTGGGCGGAAGGGAGGGCCAGCATTTT. Translating it yields CASSPLGGREGQHF.

This clone was counted between two and nine times. The genes are TRBV10-3 and TRBJ1-5; D uncertain. V was clipped by 2 bases and J by 0 bases, with 5 bases between them. Germline V gene data show CDR1 as ENHRY and CDR2 as SYGVKD. The CDR3 is 14 residues long. The DNA of the CDR3 is TGTGCCATCAGTGAGGCAGGTAGCAATCAGCCCCAGCATTTT. This gives the protein CAISEAGSNQPQHF.

There are a few counts of this clone. The V and J genes are TRBV3-1 (or the pseudogene TRBV3-2) and TRBJ2-7, with D possibly matching TRBD2 (5 bases). Trimming removed 4 bases from V and 2 bases from J, with 12 bases in between. The CDR3 has 14 amino acids. The V gene's germline CDR1 is LGHDT and CDR2 YNNKEL (reference sequence). In nucleotides, the CDR3 is TGTGCCAGCAGCCTTTGGAGGAGCCCCTACGAGCAGTACTTC. This codes for CASSLWRSPYEQYF.

The chain recombines TRBV30 with TRBJ2-3; 8 nucleotides agree with TRBD2. V gave up 3 bases and J gave up 6 bases; unmatched junction bases: 20. Germline V gene data show CDR1 as GTSNPN and CDR2 as SVGIG (reference sequence). CDR3 size: 18 residues. Here the CDR3 reads CAWRPLASVGLVVDTQYF. The DNA of the CDR3 is TGTGCCTGGAGGCCCTTGGCCTCCGTGGGACTAGTGGTGGATACGCAGTATTTT. Complete variable domain (other parts from reference TRBV30 and TRBJ2-3): SQTIHQWPATLVQPVGSPLSLECTVEGTSNPNLYWYRQAAGRGLQLLFYSVGIGQISSEVPQNLSASRPQDRQFILSSKKLLLSDSGFYLCAWRPLASVGLVVDTQYFGPGTRLTVL.

With regard to this clone: Sequence at one end of the junction differs from germline and may be a read error. V is TRBV12-3 or TRBV12-4 and J is TRBJ2-5; 11 positions agree with TRBD2. CDR3 length: 12 amino acids. The chain's CDR3 is CASSFSSGGPNF. CDR3 nucleotide sequence: TGTGCCAGCAGTTTTTCTAGCGGGGGGCCGAACTTC.

The rearrangement links TRBV21-1 to TRBJ1-2; TRBD1 was called by the table and not checked on the DNA. TRBV21-1 constitutes a pseudogene. CDR3 length: 16 amino acids. The CDR3 sequence is CASSKTGRRVGYGYTF. Written as DNA, the CDR3 is TGTGCCAGCAGCAAGACAGGTAGAAGGGTTGGTTATGGCTACACCTTC.

The chain carries TRBV3-1 (or the pseudogene TRBV3-2) and TRBJ1-1, with D possibly TRBD1 on 6 matching bases. CDR1 and CDR2 from the germline V gene are LGHDT and YNNKEL (reference sequence). The length of the CDR3 is 14 residues. Trimming left V 4 bases short and J 0 bases short, with 9 bases between. This chain's CDR3 is CASSPGQMNTEAFF. The CDR3 DNA follows: TGTGCCAGCAGCCCGGGACAAATGAACACTGAAGCTTTCTTT.

The chain links TRBV19 to TRBJ2-1; TRBD2 might be the D (5 bases). Germline-derived CDR1 and CDR2 are LNHDA and SQIVND (reference sequence). The CDR3 sequence is 16 residues long. The V end was cut by 4 bases, the J end by 2 bases, with 15 bases between. CDR3 loop: CASSRGGLAPYNEQFF. The CDR3 bases are TGTGCCAGTAGTAGGGGTGGTCTAGCCCCCTACAATGAGCAGTTCTTC.

The CDR3 loop is CASSVHYEQYF. The CDR3 DNA reads TGTGCCAGCAGCGTTCACTACGAGCAGTACTTC. The V and J genes are TRBV11-2 and TRBJ2-7; D is undetermined. The V and J ends lost 5 bases and 3 bases respectively, with 5 bases between them. Germline lookup yields CDR1 SGHAT and CDR2 FQNNGV. The CDR3 sequence is 11 residues long.

V is TRBV5-1 and J is TRBJ1-1, with 8 bases aligning to TRBD1. CDR3 length: 15 residues. V shed 4 bases and J 4 bases; nucleotides not matched to a gene: 9. Germline loops: CDR1 SGHRS, CDR2 YFSETQ. Here the CDR3 DNA reads TGCGCCAGCAGCCGTTCAACCGGACAGGGCACTGAAGCTTTCTTT. Protein: CASSRSTGQGTEAFF.